This T cell receptor beta chain was profiled in a study of OX40 agonist ivuxolimab in advanced cancers. Study overall: Prior therapy, whether anti-PD-1, anti-PD-L1 or anti-CTLA-4, was allowed, and 35% to 40% had some.

V trimming: 1 base; J trimming: 5 bases; junction bases outside the gene matches: 8. The CDR3 sequence is 16 residues long. Germline CDR1 and CDR2: SGHDT and YYEEEE. Regarding this clone: Its antigen remains unidentified.

General observations from the study: A proportion of nonresponders additionally exhibited low normalized T-cell clonal expansion.

Produced via immunoSEQ multiplex PCR; TCRdb's table is partial and in-frame only. This table has 50,000 to 70,000 clones, 85% appearing once. Sequenced here: CD4+ or CD8+ T cells sorted from blood, sampled in a trial of the OX40 agonist ivuxolimab. The source is an adult with an advanced solid tumor such as melanoma, head and neck, liver or kidney cancer. The chain has TRBV5-6 and TRBJ2-3, with 9 bases aligning to TRBD2. The CDR3 loop is CASSLLGGRAIDTQYF. The CDR3 region has the DNA TGTGCCAGCAGCTTGTTAGGCGGGAGGGCCATAGATACGCAGTATTTT.